What follows are 23 T cell receptor beta chains derived from one specimen sequenced in a study of cytomegalovirus exposure and HLA in healthy donors. The PCR ran on 60 Vbeta and 13 Jbeta primers. TCRdb's copy holds only in-frame clones and misses some; the assay was immunoSEQ multiplex PCR. Its listing shows around 33,000 clones. Source material: PBMCs. Source of these receptors: a man aged 35 to 55 in good health and CMV-seronegative.

This rearrangement joins TRBV5-4 to TRBJ1-2, with a possible D match to TRBD1 (5 bases). V was pared by 0 bases and J by 4 bases, with 7 bases between. The length of the CDR3 is 13 residues. Germline values: CDR1 SGHNT, CDR2 YYREEE (reference sequence). The CDR3 DNA sequence: TGTGCCAGCAGCTTGGGACAGATCTATGGCTACACCTTC. Translation gives CASSLGQIYGYTF. Supplemented by reference TRBV5-4 and TRBJ1-2, the full variable domain reads ETGVTQSPTHLIKTRGQQVTLRCSSQSGHNTVSWYQQALGQGPQFIFQYYREEENGRGNFPPRFSGLQFPNYSSELNVNALELDDSALYLCASSLGQIYGYTFGSGTRLTVV.

This chain links TRBV4-1 with TRBJ1-2; D possibly corresponds to TRBD1 (6 bases). The germline V gene encodes CDR1 MGHRA and CDR2 YSYEKL. V lost 0 bases and J lost 4, with 21 bases in between. The CDR3 runs 18 residues. CDR3 loop: CASSQDQDRLNSFYGYTF. Written as DNA, the CDR3 is TGCGCCAGCAGCCAAGATCAAGACAGGCTCAACAGTTTCTATGGCTACACCTTC.

The J gene is TRBJ2-7, the V gene TRBV19, with 9 bases fitting TRBD1. This CDR3 comprises 16 residues. With V trimmed by 5 bases and J by 2 bases, 10 bases remained unmatched. Germline CDR1 reads LNHDA; CDR2 reads SQIVND (reference sequence). This CDR3 is CASSEKQGASPYEQYF. DNA of the CDR3: TGTGCCAGTAGTGAAAAACAGGGGGCTTCGCCCTACGAGCAGTACTTC.

The chain couples TRBV5-4 to TRBJ1-1, with 7 bases aligning to TRBD1. After removal of 3 bases from V and 1 base from J, the junction contained 0 bases not matched to a gene. The germline CDR1 and CDR2 sequences are SGHNT and YYREEE (reference sequence). This CDR3 is built from 13 residues. The CDR3 loop is CASSWDRNTEAFF. CDR3 coding DNA: TGTGCCAGCAGCTGGGACAGGAACACTGAAGCTTTCTTT.

The chain's CDR3 is CASSYTSRRESSYEQYF. Here the CDR3 DNA reads TGTGCCAGCAGCTATACTAGCAGGCGGGAGAGCTCCTACGAGCAGTACTTC. The chain uses TRBV28 and TRBJ2-7; 7 nucleotides agree with TRBD2. The ends lost 6 bases at V and 0 bases at J; junction bases unmatched: 14. The CDR3 consists of 17 residues. The germline gives CDR1 MDHEN, CDR2 SYDVKM.

The rearrangement links TRBV30 to TRBJ1-3; 7 bases match TRBD1. Germline values: CDR1 GTSNPN, CDR2 SVGIG (reference sequence). Trimming cost V 4 bases and J 7 bases; bases outside gene matches: 7. The CDR3 is 13 residues long. The CDR3: CAWKGADRNTIYF. The CDR3, as DNA: TGTGCCTGGAAGGGGGCCGACAGGAACACCATATATTTT. Full variable domain (remainder filled in from reference TRBV30 and TRBJ1-3): SQTIHQWPATLVQPVGSPLSLECTVEGTSNPNLYWYRQAAGRGLQLLFYSVGIGQISSEVPQNLSASRPQDRQFILSSKKLLLSDSGFYLCAWKGADRNTIYFGEGSWLTVV.

The chain links TRBV7-9 to TRBJ1-2; D is perhaps TRBD1 (5 bases). In germline, CDR1 is SEHNR, CDR2 FQNEAQ (reference sequence). Trimming shortened V by 1 base and J by 7 bases, and 10 bases separated the two germline ends. The CDR3 spans 13 residues. This CDR3 is CASSLEGSGGYTF. The DNA for the CDR3 is TGTGCCAGCAGCTTAGAGGGGTCCGGTGGCTACACCTTC. Full variable domain (rest looked up from reference TRBV7-9 and TRBJ1-2): DTGVSQNPRHKITKRGQNVTFRCDPISEHNRLYWYRQTLGQGPEFLTYFQNEAQLEKSRLLSDRFSAERPKGSFSTLEIQRTEQGDSAMYLCASSLEGSGGYTFGSGTRLTVV.

The chain employs TRBV7-8 and TRBJ1-5, with no clear D. Germline V CDR1 and CDR2: SGHVS, FQNEAQ. The CDR3 has 14 residues. V lost 4 bases and J 5 bases, leaving 12 bases between the germline ends. In nucleotides, the CDR3 is TGTGCCAGCAGCTCTAACGCCCGGGATCAGCCCCAGCATTTT. It codes for CASSSNARDQPQHF.

This sequence joins TRBV19 and TRBJ1-3; D call uncertain. V shed 3 bases and J shed 8 bases, with 8 bases lying between them. The CDR3 is 12 residues long. Germline V gene data show CDR1 as LNHDA and CDR2 as SQIVND (reference sequence). CDR3 protein: CASSMMEDTIYF. The CDR3 coding sequence is TGTGCCAGTAGTATGATGGAGGACACCATATATTTT.

The chain uses TRBV6-5 and TRBJ2-1, with 7 bases identical to TRBD2. This CDR3 spans 14 amino acids. J was trimmed by 7 bases and V by 4 bases; bases with no gene match: 7. Germline assignment: CDR1 MNHEY and CDR2 SVGAGI. CDR3 region: CASSWGGSRNEQFF. The DNA of the CDR3 is TGTGCCAGCAGTTGGGGCGGGAGTAGGAATGAGCAGTTCTTC.

The chain couples TRBV5-6 to TRBJ2-7; 12 nucleotides line up with TRBD2. The CDR3 totals 16 residues. The J segment lost 2 bases and the V segment lost 4 bases, leaving 7 bases of the junction unmatched. The germline V gene encodes CDR1 SGHDT and CDR2 YYEEEE. The CDR3 protein is CASSDLTSGRPYEQYF. CDR3 DNA: TGTGCCAGCAGCGACTTGACTAGCGGGAGACCCTACGAGCAGTACTTC.

This CDR3 reads CASSPFRRQGERHGYTF. CDR3 DNA sequence: TGCGCCAGCAGCCCATTCCGTCGACAGGGTGAGAGGCATGGCTACACCTTC. The chain is built from TRBV5-1 and TRBJ1-2, with 7 nucleotides matching TRBD1. Germline assignment: CDR1 SGHRS and CDR2 YFSETQ. The CDR3 loop spans 17 amino acids. Unmatched junction bases numbered 18, after V lost 4 bases and J lost 6 bases.

J is TRBJ1-3 and V is TRBV5-4; 10 nucleotides agree with TRBD1. Germline values: CDR1 SGHNT, CDR2 YYREEE (reference sequence). The CDR3 contains 14 residues. V dropped 4 bases and J dropped 7; count of bases not matched to a gene: 5. As DNA, the CDR3 is TGTGCCAGCAGCCCTGGGGGACAGGGGAACACCATATATTTT. It codes for CASSPGGQGNTIYF.

This chain joins TRBV19 and TRBJ1-5; D not certain. The CDR3 is 14 residues long. Trimming stripped 6 bases from V and 0 bases from J, with 9 bases between. Germline V lookup: CDR1 LNHDA, CDR2 SQIVND (reference sequence). DNA for the CDR3: TGTGCCAGTAGCCTCCTCTATAGCAATCAGCCCCAGCATTTT. Its protein is CASSLLYSNQPQHF.

The chain combines TRBV30 with TRBJ1-2, with D perhaps matching TRBD1 (6 bases). Germline loops: CDR1 GTSNPN, CDR2 SVGIG (reference sequence). Trimming pared 4 bases from V and 2 bases from J, leaving 8 bases between. The CDR3 covers 12 residues. The CDR3 reads CAWTGANYGYTF. The CDR3 region has the DNA TGTGCCTGGACAGGGGCAAACTATGGCTACACCTTC. Full variable domain (rest looked up from reference TRBV30 and TRBJ1-2): SQTIHQWPATLVQPVGSPLSLECTVEGTSNPNLYWYRQAAGRGLQLLFYSVGIGQISSEVPQNLSASRPQDRQFILSSKKLLLSDSGFYLCAWTGANYGYTFGSGTRLTVV.

V and J are TRBV7-2 and TRBJ2-1; 10 bases agree with TRBD1. The V segment lost 5 bases and the J segment 3 bases; nucleotides outside the gene matches: 4. Germline assignment: CDR1 SGHTA and CDR2 FQGNSA. CDR3 length equals 15 residues. As DNA, the CDR3 is TGTGCCAGCAGCCCGGGACAGGGGAACTACAATGAGCAGTTCTTC. Translated: CASSPGQGNYNEQFF.

This chain connects TRBV2 to TRBJ1-1; D remains unclear. V lost 7 bases to trimming and J lost 2 bases, with 8 bases between them. The CDR3 is 12 residues long. Per germline, CDR1 SNHLY and CDR2 FYNNEI. CDR3 DNA: TGTGCCAGCATCCGGGGAAACACTGAAGCTTTCTTT. It translates to CASIRGNTEAFF. Supplemented by reference TRBV2 and TRBJ1-1, the full variable domain reads EPEVTQTPSHQVTQMGQEVILRCVPISNHLYFYWYRQILGQKVEFLVSFYNNEISEKSEIFDDQFSVERPDGSNFTLKIRSTKLEDSAMYFCASIRGNTEAFFGQGTRLTVV.

This rearrangement joins TRBV27 to TRBJ2-5, with unresolved D. The ends were cut back, 3 bases at V and 3 bases at J, with 8 bases in the middle. Germline V gives CDR1 MNHEY, CDR2 SMNVEV (reference sequence). The CDR3 covers 13 residues. The CDR3 nucleotides are TGTGCCAGCAGTTTGCGGTCAGAAGAGACCCAGTACTTC. This sequence encodes CASSLRSEETQYF.

The chain joins TRBV6-1 to TRBJ1-4; TRBD1 is a possible D gene (6 bases). CDR3 length: 14 amino acids. Per germline, CDR1 MNHNS and CDR2 SASEGT. Between the trimmed V and J ends, which lost 5 bases and 3 bases, there was a span of 10 bases. CDR3 DNA sequence: TGTGCCAGCAGTACAGGGTCAGCTAATGAAAAACTGTTTTTT. Amino acids: CASSTGSANEKLFF.

The CDR3 reads CASSQQGNSETQYF. CDR3 DNA: TGTGCCAGTTCACAACAGGGGAATTCGGAGACCCAGTACTTC. This chain connects TRBV7-3 to TRBJ2-5; 7 bases align to TRBD1. V dropped 9 bases and J dropped 5; count of bases not matched to a gene: 12. This CDR3 is 14 amino acids long. Germline assignment: CDR1 SGHTA and CDR2 FQGTGA. Supplemented by reference TRBV7-3 and TRBJ2-5, the full variable domain reads GAGVSQTPSNKVTEKGKYVELRCDPISGHTALYWYRQSLGQGPEFLIYFQGTGAADDSGLPNDRFFAVRPEGSVSTLKIQRTERGDSAVYLCASSQQGNSETQYFGPGTRLLVL.

V is TRBV20-1 and J is TRBJ1-2, with 7 bases that match TRBD1. This CDR3 contains 11 residues. Germline trimming cut 5 bases from V and 8 bases from J; bases unmatched to any gene: 5. In germline, CDR1 is DFQATT, CDR2 SNEGSKA (reference sequence). CDR3 DNA sequence: TGCAGTGCTGACAGGGTCGCCGGCTACACCTTC. It specifies CSADRVAGYTF.

The J gene is TRBJ2-2, the V gene TRBV4-3; 7 bases match TRBD1. V dropped 3 bases and J dropped 5; count of bases not matched to a gene: 3. This CDR3 spans 14 amino acids. The germline CDR1 and CDR2 sequences are LGHNA and YSLEER. CDR3 bases: TGCGCCAGCAGCCACGACAGGGAAACCGGGGAGCTGTTTTTT. Amino acids: CASSHDRETGELFF.

The chain uses TRBV28 and TRBJ2-7; 10 bases are shared with TRBD2. V gave up 6 bases and J gave up 3 bases; unmatched junction bases: 5. Germline loops: CDR1 MDHEN, CDR2 SYDVKM. The CDR3 sequence is 14 residues long. CDR3 nucleotide sequence: TGTGCCAGCAGCCTAGCGGGAGCTAACTACGAGCAGTACTTC. Its protein product is CASSLAGANYEQYF.